These T cell receptor beta chains were read from a single sample in a study of Ad26.COV2.S vaccination and SARS-CoV-2 variants. Data came from immunoSEQ multiplex PCR; TCRdb stores just in-frame clones and leaves some out. This sample has some 180,000 clones, with around nine tenths found just once. The material sequenced was peripheral blood, taken after recovery from COVID-19. All receptors derive from a human donor who had recovered from COVID-19. Both conserved end residues are part of each CDR3. Each record gives: D gene, J gene, clone size, V gene, CDR3 protein, CDR3 DNA. D genes are given only for firm matches. The size entry is marked missing in some rows and otherwise reads once, few, many or a size class.

>-|TRBJ2-1|once|TRBV29-1
CSVDRYNEQFF
TGCAGCGTTGACAGGTACAATGAGCAGTTCTTC
>TRBD2|TRBJ2-1|-|TRBV7-9
CASSLGLAGASISYNEQFF
TGTGCCAGCAGCTTAGGCTTAGCGGGAGCTTCCATCTCCTACAATGAGCAGTTCTTC
>-|TRBJ1-3|few|TRBV2
CASRVDSGNTIYF
TGTGCCAGCCGAGTCGACTCTGGAAACACCATATATTTT
>-|TRBJ2-5|-|TRBV7-3
CASSSGLQETQYF
TGTGCCAGCAGCTCCGGCCTCCAAGAGACCCAGTACTTC
>TRBD1|TRBJ1-1|-|TRBV27
CASSLLGVRGPTEAFF
TGTGCCAGCAGTTTATTGGGGGTCAGGGGGCCAACTGAAGCTTTCTTT
>TRBD1|TRBJ1-2|-|TRBV20-1
CSASPIGTGEAYTF
TGCAGTGCTAGTCCTATAGGGACAGGGGAAGCCTACACCTTC
>TRBD1|TRBJ1-2|once|TRBV12-3/TRBV12-4
CASSVDRVYGYTF
TGTGCCAGCAGTGTTGACAGGGTCTATGGCTACACCTTC
>TRBD2|TRBJ2-1|-|TRBV6-5
CASSFRLAGEGEQFF
TGTGCCAGCAGTTTCCGACTAGCGGGGGAGGGTGAGCAGTTCTTC
>TRBD1|TRBJ1-2|-|TRBV19
CASTQQGVYPAIMNYGYTF
TGTGCCAGTACCCAACAGGGGGTATATCCCGCCATCATGAACTATGGCTACACCTTC
>-|TRBJ1-1|-|TRBV19
CASSYRVNTEAFF
TGTGCCAGTAGCTACAGGGTCAACACTGAAGCTTTCTTT
>TRBD2|TRBJ2-1|once|TRBV7-8
CASSLASGDNEQFF
TGTGCCAGCAGCTTGGCTAGCGGGGACAATGAGCAGTTCTTC
>-|TRBJ2-1|-|TRBV27
CASSSGQGNNEQFF
-
>-|TRBJ2-5|-|TRBV5-6
CASSLLDHQETQYF
TGTGCCAGCAGCCTTCTGGACCACCAAGAGACCCAGTACTTC
>-|TRBJ2-3|-|TRBV5-1
CASSLVDYYTDTQYF
TGCGCCAGCAGCTTGGTGGACTACTACACAGATACGCAGTATTTT
>-|TRBJ2-1|-|TRBV7-2
CASSFGWGAYNEQFF
TGTGCCAGCAGCTTTGGCTGGGGGGCCTACAATGAGCAGTTCTTC
>TRBD1|TRBJ2-4|-|TRBV5-8
CASSLEGRGYKNIQYF
TGTGCCAGCAGCTTGGAGGGCAGGGGGTATAAAAACATTCAGTACTTC
>-|TRBJ1-1|once|TRBV21-1
CGRWGGVETEAFF
TGTGGTAGATGGGGGGGCGTAGAAACTGAAGCTTTCTTT
>-|TRBJ2-1|-|TRBV3-1/TRBV3-2
CASSPLEGWEQFF
TGTGCCAGCAGCCCTCTTGAAGGCTGGGAGCAGTTCTTC
>TRBD2|TRBJ2-1|few|TRBV4-2
CASSRTSGGADNEQFF
TGTGCCAGCAGCCGGACTAGCGGGGGGGCCGACAATGAGCAGTTCTTC
>TRBD1|TRBJ2-3|-|TRBV5-1
CASSQGQGRADTQYF
TGCGCCAGCAGCCAAGGACAGGGTAGGGCAGATACGCAGTATTTT
>TRBD1|TRBJ1-3|-|TRBV18
CASSPLGTGPSSGNTIYF
TGTGCCAGCTCACCTCTGGGGACAGGGCCCTCCTCTGGAAACACCATATATTTT
>-|TRBJ1-5|-|TRBV6-5
CASSYSNTGNQPQHF
TGTGCCAGCAGTTACTCGAACACAGGCAATCAGCCCCAGCATTTT
>-|TRBJ2-3|-|TRBV9
CASSDRPSTDTQYF
TGTGCCAGCAGCGATCGTCCCAGCACAGATACGCAGTATTTT
>TRBD2|TRBJ2-3|-|TRBV11-2
CASSPRGAGVTTDTQYF
TGTGCCAGCAGCCCGCGGGGAGCGGGGGTAACCACAGATACGCAGTATTTT
>-|TRBJ1-4|-|TRBV18
CASSPRGATNEKLFF
TGTGCCAGCTCACCACGGGGTGCAACTAATGAAAAACTGTTTTTT
>TRBD2|TRBJ2-1|-|TRBV5-1
CASSLSGGSYNEQFF
TGCGCCAGCAGCCTTAGCGGGGGCTCCTACAATGAGCAGTTCTTC
>-|TRBJ2-1|-|TRBV5-1
CASSFVSVGNEQFF
TGCGCCAGCAGCTTTGTTAGCGTGGGAAATGAGCAGTTCTTC
>-|TRBJ1-6|-|TRBV7-9
CASSFGAVSPLHF
TGTGCCAGCAGCTTCGGAGCAGTTTCACCCCTCCACTTT
>TRBD1|TRBJ1-2|-|TRBV3-1/TRBV3-2
CASSPGQGNYGYTF
TGTGCCAGCAGCCCGGGACAGGGAAACTATGGCTACACCTTC
>TRBD1|TRBJ1-6|-|TRBV30
CAWRGQMGQPNSPLHF
TGTGCCTGGAGGGGGCAGATGGGACAGCCTAATTCACCCCTCCACTTT
>-|TRBJ1-2|-|TRBV27
CASSLKGNYGYTF
TGTGCCAGCAGTTTAAAAGGGAACTATGGCTACACCTTC
>TRBD2|TRBJ2-1|-|TRBV7-6
CASSFRTSGRTREQFF
TGTGCCAGCAGCTTTAGGACTAGCGGGAGAACGCGGGAGCAGTTCTTC
>-|TRBJ1-2|-|TRBV3-1/TRBV3-2
CASSQRGGSHYGYTF
TGTGCCAGCAGCCAGCGGGGAGGTTCCCACTATGGCTACACCTTC
>-|TRBJ1-1|-|TRBV28
CASSFGGRGGSSEAFF
TGTGCCAGCAGTTTTGGGGGAAGGGGAGGAAGTTCTGAAGCTTTCTTT
>-|TRBJ2-1|-|TRBV18
CASSIGQANNEQFF
TGTGCCAGCTCAATTGGGCAGGCCAACAATGAGCAGTTCTTC
>-|TRBJ1-2|-|TRBV5-1
CASSPRGGPNYGYTF
TGCGCCAGCAGCCCCCGGGGGGGCCCCAACTATGGCTACACCTTC
>TRBD2|TRBJ2-7|few|TRBV12-3/TRBV12-4
CASSHSSGYEQYF
TGTGCCAGCAGCCACTCTAGCGGGTACGAGCAGTACTTC
>-|TRBJ2-7|-|TRBV13
CASSPRGRIHEQYF
TGTGCCAGCAGCCCCCGGGGCCGTATTCACGAGCAGTACTTC
>TRBD1|TRBJ1-1|-|TRBV6-2/TRBV6-3
CASSSRDRVNTEAFF
TGTGCCAGCAGTTCCCGGGACAGAGTGAACACTGAAGCTTTCTTT
>TRBD1|TRBJ1-1|-|TRBV15
CATSRTGQDHTEAFF
TGTGCCACCAGCAGGACGGGACAGGACCACACTGAAGCTTTCTTT
>-|TRBJ2-3|-|TRBV27
CASSLMGTDTQYF
TGTGCCAGCAGCTTAATGGGTACAGATACGCAGTATTTT
>-|TRBJ2-7|-|TRBV6-2/TRBV6-3
CASSYSPGAEYEQYF
TGTGCCAGCAGTTACTCTCCGGGAGCCGAGTACGAGCAGTACTTC
>-|TRBJ2-5|-|TRBV5-6
CASSFGGAQYF
TGTGCCAGCAGCTTCGGAGGGGCCCAGTACTTC
>TRBD1|TRBJ1-2|-|TRBV18
CASSPAPGQGAPRLIGYTF
TGTGCCAGCTCACCAGCCCCGGGACAGGGGGCGCCTAGGCTAATCGGCTACACCTTC
>TRBD1|TRBJ1-2|once|TRBV16
CASSHGTGGYTF
TGTGCCAGCAGCCACGGGACAGGGGGCTACACCTTC
>-|TRBJ2-5|-|TRBV6-5
CASTLAQETQYF
TGTGCCAGCACCCTTGCTCAAGAGACCCAGTACTTC
>-|TRBJ2-1|-|TRBV7-2
CASSFQGLLEQFF
TGTGCCAGCAGCTTTCAGGGGCTCTTAGAGCAGTTCTTC
>-|TRBJ2-5|-|TRBV7-5
CARSLRYCIPQETQYF
TGTGCCAGAAGCTTAAGGTATTGTATACCTCAAGAGACCCAGTACTTC
>-|TRBJ2-5|-|TRBV3-1/TRBV3-2
CASSLYGETQYF
TGTGCCAGCAGCCTCTACGGCGAGACCCAGTACTTC
>-|TRBJ1-1|-|TRBV18
CASSPETGGTEAFF
TGTGCCAGCTCACCAGAGACGGGAGGAACTGAAGCTTTCTTT
>-|TRBJ1-5|-|TRBV27
CASSFLPPGRDQPQHF
TGTGCCAGCAGTTTCCTCCCTCCGGGCAGAGATCAGCCCCAGCATTTT
>TRBD1|TRBJ2-1|few|TRBV6-5
CASSYGTGYNEQFF
TGTGCCAGCAGTTACGGGACAGGGTACAATGAGCAGTTCTTC
>-|TRBJ1-5|-|TRBV28
CASSPIDGQPQHF
TGTGCCAGCAGTCCAATAGATGGGCAGCCCCAGCATTTT
>-|TRBJ1-2|-|TRBV30
CAWSVAGPGYGYTF
TGTGCCTGGAGTGTGGCAGGGCCGGGCTATGGCTACACCTTC
>-|TRBJ1-5|-|TRBV27
CASSLSGRHNQPQHF
TGTGCCAGCAGTTTATCCGGGAGGCACAATCAGCCCCAGCATTTT
>TRBD1|TRBJ2-3|-|TRBV6-5
CASSYRGPSVTDTQYF
TGTGCCAGCAGTTACAGGGGGCCCTCTGTCACAGATACGCAGTATTTT
>-|TRBJ1-1|-|TRBV5-1
CASSLMGARDTEAFF
TGCGCCAGCAGCTTGATGGGGGCGAGGGACACTGAAGCTTTCTTT